This T cell receptor beta chain emerged from a study of cytomegalovirus exposure and HLA in healthy donors. This clone showed up just once. Its antigen is not known. This CDR3 is 13 amino acids long. V shed 5 bases and J 7 bases; nucleotides not matched to a gene: 7. CDR1 and CDR2 from the germline V gene are SGHTA and FQGNSA. Notes on the study in general: By HLA locus, TCR association rates varied in a later analysis, with DRB1 showing the most and HLA-C the fewest. Sequencing artifact likely explains a cluster of highly shared sequence variants. One variant, a missense change in DCLRE1C, was linked in a later analysis to TCR beta V- and J-gene trimming.

The PCR employed 60 Vbeta primers together with 13 Jbeta primers. Assay: immunoSEQ multiplex PCR; the TCRdb copy retains only in-frame clones and omits some. This sample has fewer than 130,000 clones, with over 65% found just once. This TCR was recovered from a woman in her 30s in good health and CMV-seronegative. The sample consisted of PBMCs. The V call is TRBV7-2, the J call TRBJ1-1; 7 bases are shared with TRBD1. CDR3 coding DNA: TGTGCCAGCAGCCTAAATCCAGGGGGTGAAGCTTTCTTT. It yields the protein CASSLNPGGEAFF.